This T cell receptor (beta chain) is drawn from a study of blood T cells in healthy people across ages. Regarding the study as a whole: Both higher diversity and more naive CD4+ cells marked long-lived donors when set against aged donors. Naive and antigen-experienced cells were not separated, limiting conclusive comparison. Higher naive T cell percentage went strongly together with higher TCR beta diversity.

The CDR3 runs to 13 residues. Trimming cost V 5 bases and J 8 bases; bases outside gene matches: 6. The V gene's germline CDR1 is MNHNY and CDR2 SVGAGI (reference sequence). Comments on this clonotype: The antigen remains undetermined.

Every donor provided roughly 10 milliliters of peripheral blood. The use of a sample-barcoded 5' primer and a J-beta primer mix characterized a second PCR of roughly 6 to 12 cycles. TCRdb independently ran MiXCR on the 5' RACE reads; one entry per CDR3 protein. The sample lists some 370,000 distinct CDR3 sequences, about 52% seen once, with 45% to 55% in the top ten. The sequence was collected from a man between 60 and 75 years old in good health. This chain connects TRBV6-6 to TRBJ2-3; 8 bases are shared with TRBD2. Sequenced input: blood. The CDR3 DNA reads as TGTGCCAGCAGTCCCCAGGCGGGGGGTACGCAGTATTTT. It translates to CASSPQAGGTQYF.